This T cell receptor beta chain was sequenced during a study of T-cell reconstitution after alpha-beta-depleted transplantation in children. Overall study findings and caveats: Several patients had high TCRbeta diversity at day 60; it came from surviving recipient T cells and thymic progenitors. Several hundred expanded graft clones reportedly supplied alpha-beta T cells about two months after transplant. The authors attributed T-cell counts and diversity one year after transplant mostly to newly produced T cells.

Using unique molecular identifiers, the investigators prepared the TCRbeta library. TCRdb fed the PCR reads into MiXCR, producing one record per CDR3 protein. This table holds under 850,000 distinct CDR3 sequences, under 15% found once. This clonotype was observed a handful of times. Its antigen is still unknown. CDR1 is SEHNR, CDR2 FQNEAQ, per germline (reference sequence). Trimming removed 5 bases at V and 3 bases at J, with 16 bases between. The CDR3 is made up of 15 amino acids. The TCR sequence derives from a girl aged 2-10 years with congenital amegakaryocytic thrombocytopenia, due to receive a stem cell transplant. This rearrangement joins TRBV7-9 to TRBJ1-1; possible D gene TRBD1, 6 bases. The material sequenced was PBMCs, taken before TCRalphabeta/CD19-depleted stem cell transplant. CDR3 region: CASSQLGGGDTEAFF. Written as DNA, the CDR3 is TGTGCCAGCAGCCAGCTGGGAGGGGGTGACACTGAAGCTTTCTTT.